This T cell receptor (beta chain) was identified during a study of shared clonotypes between healthy human individuals. Germline assignment: CDR1 SGHVS and CDR2 FQNEAQ. This CDR3 is built from 16 residues. With V trimmed by 5 bases and J by 5 bases, 10 bases remained unmatched. This table comes from immunoSEQ multiplex PCR, and its TCRdb copy is limited to in-frame clones, with some not included. The sample lists approximately 2,000,000 clones, approximately 90% occurring once. Investigators divided CD4+ cells into CD45RA+ naive and CD45RA-negative memory subsets. The J gene is TRBJ2-2, the V gene TRBV7-8; 8 bases align to TRBD2. The sequence came from a man younger than 30 in good health. Some clones in this sample may be carry-over from other donors' samples. Sequencing input: naive CD4+ T cells from PBMCs. Noted subset: CD45RA+ positively selected. The CDR3 loop is CASSPGLATRTGELFF. Here the CDR3 DNA reads TGTGCCAGCAGCCCCGGACTAGCCACGCGAACCGGGGAGCTGTTTTTT. Combining the CDR3 with reference TRBV7-8 and TRBJ2-2 gives the whole variable domain GAGVSQSPRYKVAKRGQDVALRCDPISGHVSLFWYQQALGQGPEFLTYFQNEAQLDKSGLPSDRFFAERPEGSVSTLKIQRTQQEDSAVYLCASSPGLATRTGELFFGEGSRLTVL.